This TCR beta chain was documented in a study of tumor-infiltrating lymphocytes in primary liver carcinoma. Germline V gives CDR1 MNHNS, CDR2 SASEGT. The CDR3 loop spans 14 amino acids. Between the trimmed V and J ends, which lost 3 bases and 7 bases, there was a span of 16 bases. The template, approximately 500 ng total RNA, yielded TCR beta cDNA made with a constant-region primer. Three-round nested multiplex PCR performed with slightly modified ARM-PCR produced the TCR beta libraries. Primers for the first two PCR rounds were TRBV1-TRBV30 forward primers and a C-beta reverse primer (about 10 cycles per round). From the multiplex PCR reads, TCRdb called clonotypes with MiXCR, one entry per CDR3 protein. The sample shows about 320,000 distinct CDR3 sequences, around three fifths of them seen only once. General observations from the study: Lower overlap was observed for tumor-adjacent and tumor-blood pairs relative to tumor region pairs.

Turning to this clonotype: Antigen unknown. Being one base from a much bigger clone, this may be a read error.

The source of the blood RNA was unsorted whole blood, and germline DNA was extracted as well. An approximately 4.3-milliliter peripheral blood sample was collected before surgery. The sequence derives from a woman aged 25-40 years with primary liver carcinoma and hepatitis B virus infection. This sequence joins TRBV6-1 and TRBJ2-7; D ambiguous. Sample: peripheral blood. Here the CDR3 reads CASSEWQFHNEQYF. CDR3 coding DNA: TGTGCCAGCAGTGAGTGGCAATTCCACAATGAGCAGTACTTC.